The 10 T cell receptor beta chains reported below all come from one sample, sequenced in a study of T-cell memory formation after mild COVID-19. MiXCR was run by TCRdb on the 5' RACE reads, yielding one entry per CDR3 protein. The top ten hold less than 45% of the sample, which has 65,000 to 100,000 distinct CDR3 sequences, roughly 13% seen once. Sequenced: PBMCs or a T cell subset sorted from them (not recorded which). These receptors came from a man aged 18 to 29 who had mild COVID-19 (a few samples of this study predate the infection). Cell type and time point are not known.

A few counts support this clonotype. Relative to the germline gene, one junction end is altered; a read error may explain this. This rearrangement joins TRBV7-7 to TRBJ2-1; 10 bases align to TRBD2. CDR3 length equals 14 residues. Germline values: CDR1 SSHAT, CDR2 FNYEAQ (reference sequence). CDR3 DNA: TGTGCTAGCAGTTTAGCGGGGGGTTTCAATGAGCAGTTCTTC. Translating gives CASSLAGGFNEQFF. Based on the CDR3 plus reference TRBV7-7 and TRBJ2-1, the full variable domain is GAGVSQSPRYKVTKRGQDVTLRCDPISSHATLYWYQQALGQGPEFLTYFNYEAQPDKSGLPSDRFSAERPEGSISTLTIQRTEQRDSAMYRCASSLAGGFNEQFFGPGTRLTVL.

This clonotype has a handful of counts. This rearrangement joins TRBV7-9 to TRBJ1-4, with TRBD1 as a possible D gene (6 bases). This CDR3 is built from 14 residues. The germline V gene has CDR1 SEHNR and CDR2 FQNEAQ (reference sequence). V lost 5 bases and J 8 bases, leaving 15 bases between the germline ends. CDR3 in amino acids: CASSPILDREKLFF. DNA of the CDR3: TGTGCCAGCAGCCCGATCCTAGACAGGGAAAAACTGTTTTTT. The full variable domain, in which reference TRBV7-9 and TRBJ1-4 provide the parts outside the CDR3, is DTGVSQNPRHKITKRGQNVTFRCDPISEHNRLYWYRQTLGQGPEFLTYFQNEAQLEKSRLLSDRFSAERPKGSFSTLEIQRTEQGDSAMYLCASSPILDREKLFFGSGTQLSVL.

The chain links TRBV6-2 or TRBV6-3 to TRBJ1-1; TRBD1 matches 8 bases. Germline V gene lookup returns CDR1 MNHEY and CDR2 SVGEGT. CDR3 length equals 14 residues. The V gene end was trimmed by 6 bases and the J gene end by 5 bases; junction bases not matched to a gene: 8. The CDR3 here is CASRETGVGTEAFF. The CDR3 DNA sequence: TGTGCCAGCAGAGAGACAGGGGTCGGAACTGAAGCTTTCTTT.

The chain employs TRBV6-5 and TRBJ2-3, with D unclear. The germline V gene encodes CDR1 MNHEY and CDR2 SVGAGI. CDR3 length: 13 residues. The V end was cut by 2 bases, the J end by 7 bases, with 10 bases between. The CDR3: CASSYGVSNTQYF. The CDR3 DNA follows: TGTGCCAGCAGTTACGGCGTCAGTAATACGCAGTATTTT.

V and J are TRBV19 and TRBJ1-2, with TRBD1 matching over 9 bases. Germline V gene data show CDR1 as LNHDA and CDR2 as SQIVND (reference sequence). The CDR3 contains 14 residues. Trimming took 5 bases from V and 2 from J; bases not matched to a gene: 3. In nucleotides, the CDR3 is TGTGCCAGTAGTTCCGGGACAGGGAACTATGGCTACACCTTC. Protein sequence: CASSSGTGNYGYTF.

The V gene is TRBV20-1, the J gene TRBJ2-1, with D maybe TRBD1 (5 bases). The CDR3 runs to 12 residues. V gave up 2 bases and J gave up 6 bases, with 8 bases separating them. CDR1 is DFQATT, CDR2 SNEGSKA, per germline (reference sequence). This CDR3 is CSARWGPNEQFF. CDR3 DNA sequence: TGCAGTGCTAGATGGGGCCCCAATGAGCAGTTCTTC.

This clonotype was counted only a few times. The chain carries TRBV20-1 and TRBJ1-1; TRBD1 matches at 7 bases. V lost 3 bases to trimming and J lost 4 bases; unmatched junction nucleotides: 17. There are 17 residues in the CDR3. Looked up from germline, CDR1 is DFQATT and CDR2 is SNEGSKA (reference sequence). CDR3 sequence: CSARPGQKVWGGTEAFF. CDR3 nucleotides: TGCAGTGCTAGGCCGGGACAGAAGGTTTGGGGGGGCACTGAAGCTTTCTTT.

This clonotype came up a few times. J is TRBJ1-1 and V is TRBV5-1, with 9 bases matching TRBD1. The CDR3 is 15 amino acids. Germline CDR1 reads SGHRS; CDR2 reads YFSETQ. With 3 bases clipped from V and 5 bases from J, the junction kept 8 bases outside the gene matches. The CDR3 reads CASSSGTGQATEAFF. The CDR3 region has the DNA TGCGCCAGCAGCTCCGGGACAGGGCAGGCGACTGAAGCTTTCTTT.

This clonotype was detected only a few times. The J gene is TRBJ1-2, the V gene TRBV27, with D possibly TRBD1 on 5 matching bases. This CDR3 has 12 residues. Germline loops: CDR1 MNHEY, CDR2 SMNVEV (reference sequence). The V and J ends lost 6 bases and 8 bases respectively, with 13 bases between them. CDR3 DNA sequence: TGTGCCAGCAGGGGACCCTTCCAGGGCTACACCTTC. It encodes CASRGPFQGYTF.

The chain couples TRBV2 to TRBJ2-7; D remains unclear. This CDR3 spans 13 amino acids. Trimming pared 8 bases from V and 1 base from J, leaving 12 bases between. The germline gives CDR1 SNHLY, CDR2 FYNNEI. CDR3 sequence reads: CASVPVVSYEQYF. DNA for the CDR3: TGTGCCAGCGTGCCCGTGGTTTCCTACGAGCAGTACTTC.